This TCR beta chain was found in a study of shared clonotypes between healthy human individuals. The study's findings and limits: Lower generation probabilities were found for non-shared clonotypes than for those shared by all four donors. Approximately 5% was the fraction of naive CD4 clonotypes found shared across four donors. Generally, estimated richness proved larger in naive subsets than it did in memory subsets.

With regard to this clone: The antigen is undetermined.

Deep-level running was used for the assay. Sequenced by immunoSEQ multiplex PCR; TCRdb stores in-frame clones only, minus some. The data contain 2.3 million or so clones, 90% to 95% of them seen just once; the ten biggest clones take up 0.39%. Looked up from germline, CDR1 is MDHEN and CDR2 is SYDVKM. Trimming shortened V by 3 bases and J by 2 bases, and 11 bases separated the two germline ends. The CDR3 is made up of 15 amino acids. The source is a man aged 18 to 30 in good health. Some clones in this sample may be carry-over from other donors' samples. The chain uses TRBV28 and TRBJ1-5; no firm D call. Material for sequencing was naive CD4+ T cells from PBMCs. Noted subset: CD45RA+ positively selected. CDR3 protein: CASSFVGEGNQPQHF. For the CDR3, the DNA is TGTGCCAGCAGTTTTGTCGGGGAGGGCAATCAGCCCCAGCATTTT.